Each of the 19 T cell receptor beta chains below was sequenced from the same sample in a study of metastatic and nonmetastatic thyroid tumors (dated by TCRdb to about 2020). No patient had received any treatment before thyroid surgery. Libraries were built with PCR. Instrument on record: Illumina HiSeq 4000. Clones were called with MiXCR by TCRdb after fastp trimmed the public reads at Q25, and only in-frame beta chains were retained. This sample is represented by over 20,000 clones; 20% to 30% of them were singletons. More than 15% of the sample rests with the top ten. The sequenced sample was blood. Receptors were obtained from a female donor with papillary thyroid cancer or a benign thyroid nodule (not recorded which). Some clones in this sample may be carry-over from other donors' samples.

This clone has at least ten counts. The rearrangement uses TRBV6-4 and TRBJ2-3, with 10 positions matching TRBD2. This CDR3 region has 16 residues. In germline, CDR1 is MRHNA, CDR2 SNTAGT. The V gene end was trimmed by 3 bases and the J gene end by 5 bases; junction bases not matched to a gene: 8. For the CDR3, the DNA is TGTGCCAGCAGTGAAGGGAGCGGGGGGGCGAAAGATACGCAGTATTTT. This encodes CASSEGSGGAKDTQYF.

This clone was counted many times. The chain recombines TRBV12-3 or TRBV12-4 with TRBJ1-2, with D possibly being TRBD1 (6 bases). This CDR3 has 13 amino acids. V was cut by 5 bases and J by 1 base, with 8 bases left in between. The CDR3 sequence: CASSPQGNYGYTF. DNA for the CDR3: TGTGCCAGCAGTCCACAGGGTAACTATGGCTACACCTTC.

The J gene is TRBJ2-1, the V gene TRBV11-2; D perhaps matches TRBD2 (5 bases). The V end was cut by 5 bases, the J end by 7 bases, with 18 bases between. Looked up from germline, CDR1 is SGHAT and CDR2 is FQNNGV. This CDR3 is 15 amino acids long. The CDR3 reads CASSPLVGKRNEQFF. The CDR3 region has the DNA TGTGCCAGCAGCCCGCTGGTCGGGAAGCGGAATGAGCAGTTCTTC. The complete variable domain, with remaining parts taken from reference TRBV11-2 and TRBJ2-1, reads EAGVAQSPRYKIIEKRQSVAFWCNPISGHATLYWYQQILGQGPKLLIQFQNNGVVDDSQLPKDRFSAERLKGVDSTLKIQPAKLEDSAVYLCASSPLVGKRNEQFFGPGTRLTVL.

As regards this clone: At one end the junction does not follow the germline gene, possibly because of a read error. The genes are TRBV15 and TRBJ1-2, with a tentative D call TRBD1 (6 bases). Germline V gene lookup returns CDR1 LNHNV and CDR2 YYDKDF (reference sequence). This CDR3 region has 15 residues. The CDR3 loop is CATSRSGVADNGFTF. The DNA for the CDR3 is TGTGCCACCAGCAGATCAGGGGTCGCTGACAATGGCTTCACCTTC.

This clone occurred many times. The chain couples TRBV4-3 to TRBJ1-1, with a possible D match to TRBD1 (5 bases). Germline CDR1 LGHNA, CDR2 YSLEER. Trimming took off 0 bases at V and 5 bases at J, with 13 bases between the two ends. The CDR3 runs to 15 residues. The CDR3 nucleotides are TGCGCCAGCAGCCAAGAACGACCCCCAGGGACTGAAGCTTTCTTT. Its translation is CASSQERPPGTEAFF.

The chain joins TRBV11-2 to TRBJ2-7, with 9 nucleotides matching TRBD1. V was pared by 4 bases and J by 3 bases, with 16 bases of the junction left unmatched. Germline V CDR1 and CDR2: SGHAT, FQNNGV. This CDR3 is 18 amino acids long. The CDR3 spells CASSSLNSDRGGHYEQYF. CDR3 DNA sequence: TGTGCCAGCAGCTCCTTAAACTCCGACAGGGGGGGACACTACGAGCAGTACTTC.

This clone was seen repeatedly, ten times or more. This specimen includes other DNA sequences encoding the same CDR3. The genes are TRBV11-2 and TRBJ1-1; D is possibly TRBD1 (5 bases). Trimming removed 3 bases from V and 4 bases from J, with 18 bases in between. The CDR3 sequence is 16 residues long. The germline gives CDR1 SGHAT, CDR2 FQNNGV. For the CDR3, the DNA is TGTGCCAGCAGCTTGGGGGGGGTCCGGTATGGCACTGAAGCTTTCTTT. Its protein is CASSLGGVRYGTEAFF.

The sample holds many counts of this clone. This chain links TRBV5-8 with TRBJ1-1, with D perhaps TRBD1 (5 bases). CDR1 is SGHTS and CDR2 is YDEGEE in the germline V gene. CDR3 length: 14 amino acids. Trimming took off 5 bases at V and 0 bases at J, with 11 bases between the two ends. The CDR3 spells CASSRDSMNTEAFF. As DNA, the CDR3 is TGTGCCAGCAGTCGCGACAGTATGAACACTGAAGCTTTCTTT.

This clone was detected ten times or more. The chain is built from TRBV3-1 and TRBJ1-1; a possible D gene is TRBD1 (6 bases). V was trimmed by 4 bases and J by 4 bases, leaving 13 bases between them. The CDR3 contains 14 residues. Per the germline V gene, CDR1 is LGHDT and CDR2 is YNNKEL (reference sequence). The chain's CDR3 is CASSLGQIATEAFF. The DNA for the CDR3 is TGTGCCAGCAGCCTAGGACAGATAGCCACTGAAGCTTTCTTT. The variable domain in full, completed from reference TRBV3-1 and TRBJ1-1, reads DTAVSQTPKYLVTQMGNDKSIKCEQNLGHDTMYWYKQDSKKFLKIMFSYNNKELIINETVPNRFSPKSPDKAHLNLHINSLELGDSAVYFCASSLGQIATEAFFGQGTRLTVV.

This clone was detected a few times. The V call is TRBV6-4, the J call TRBJ2-1; D ambiguous. The V and J ends lost 4 bases and 7 bases respectively, with 11 bases between them. This CDR3 is 13 amino acids long. Germline V gene lookup returns CDR1 MRHNA and CDR2 SNTAGT. This CDR3 reads CASSGNMGNEQFF. The CDR3 DNA sequence: TGTGCCAGCAGTGGTAATATGGGTAATGAGCAGTTCTTC.

This clone was seen repeatedly, ten times or more. The germline gene is not matched at one end of the junction; a read error may be the cause. This chain uses TRBV7-7 with TRBJ2-7; D is unresolved. Per germline, CDR1 SSHAT and CDR2 FNYEAQ (reference sequence). The CDR3 length is 14 residues. The CDR3 reads CASSPGPKSYEQYF. The CDR3 DNA sequence: TGTGCTAGCAGTCCGGGCCCGAAATCCTACGAGCAGTACTTC.

This clone was seen ten or more times. This chain links TRBV4-2 with TRBJ1-1; 8 bases agree with TRBD1. Germline loops: CDR1 LGHNA, CDR2 YNFKEQ. J lost 1 base, V lost 1 base, and 11 bases had no gene match. There are 18 residues in the CDR3. The CDR3 protein is CASSQAIWDRFKNTEAFF. CDR3 coding DNA: TGTGCCAGCAGCCAAGCCATCTGGGACAGGTTTAAGAACACTGAAGCTTTCTTT.

This sequence joins TRBV6-2 or TRBV6-3 and TRBJ1-2, with unresolved D. V was pared by 0 bases and J by 1 base, with 9 bases between. Germline loops: CDR1 MNHEY, CDR2 SVGEGT. The length of the CDR3 is 15 residues. CDR3 residues: CASSYSRAVNYGYTF. CDR3 coding DNA: TGTGCCAGCAGTTACTCGAGGGCCGTTAACTATGGCTACACCTTC.

At least ten counts were recorded for this clone. Here the CDR3 DNA reads TGTGCCAGCAGTTCCCCGGGACAGCCAGGTGAAAAACTGTTTTTT. Translated: CASSSPGQPGEKLFF. The chain carries TRBV12-3 or TRBV12-4 and TRBJ1-4, with 7 bases matching TRBD1. V lost 4 bases, J lost 7 bases, and 9 bases stayed unmatched. The CDR3 contains 15 residues.

This clone was counted ten times or more. V gene TRBV18 combines with J gene TRBJ1-1, with TRBD1 identical over 8 bases. After removal of 3 bases from V and 4 bases from J, the junction contained 1 base not matched to a gene. The CDR3 has 13 amino acids. Germline V gene lookup returns CDR1 KGHSH and CDR2 LQKENI. CDR3 sequence reads: CASSPTGATEAFF. In DNA, the CDR3 is TGTGCCAGCTCACCGACAGGGGCCACTGAAGCTTTCTTT.

This clone is termed medium-sized. V usage is TRBV20-1 and J usage is TRBJ1-6; possibly TRBD1 for D (6 bases). Germline assignment: CDR1 DFQATT and CDR2 SNEGSKA (reference sequence). V was shortened by 3 bases and J by 6 bases, with 15 bases between the two germline ends. The CDR3 has 15 residues. The DNA of the CDR3 is TGCAGTGCTAGCCTCGCGGGGGCCTCTAATTCACCCCTCCACTTT. Its translation is CSASLAGASNSPLHF.

This clone appeared many times. This chain connects TRBV6-1 to TRBJ2-7; TRBD2 is a possible D gene (6 bases). Germline V gene sequence: CDR1 MNHNS, CDR2 SASEGT. Trimming left V 7 bases short and J 2 bases short, with 9 bases between. The CDR3 loop spans 12 amino acids. The CDR3 loop is CASTGDPYEQYF. DNA for the CDR3: TGTGCCAGCACGGGGGACCCCTACGAGCAGTACTTC.

This clone is classed as medium-sized. CDR3: CASSPRTGFGNTIYF. The CDR3, as DNA: TGTGCCAGCAGCCCAAGGACAGGCTTTGGAAACACCATATATTTT. The chain employs TRBV7-2 and TRBJ1-3, with 7 bases matching TRBD1. The CDR3 covers 15 residues. Germline CDR1 and CDR2: SGHTA and FQGNSA. V lost 5 bases to trimming and J lost 3 bases; unmatched junction nucleotides: 7.

By its share, this clone is medium-sized (0.01 to 0.1%). The rearrangement joins TRBV7-2 to TRBJ2-2; the match to TRBD2 covers 9 bases. Germline values: CDR1 SGHTA, CDR2 FQGNSA. The junction had 9 bases not matched to a gene; V was cut back by 5 bases and J by 5 bases. The CDR3 extends over 16 amino acids. The chain's CDR3 is CASSLSSGIGTGELFF. The CDR3 region has the DNA TGTGCCAGCAGCCTCTCTAGCGGGATCGGAACCGGGGAGCTGTTTTTT.